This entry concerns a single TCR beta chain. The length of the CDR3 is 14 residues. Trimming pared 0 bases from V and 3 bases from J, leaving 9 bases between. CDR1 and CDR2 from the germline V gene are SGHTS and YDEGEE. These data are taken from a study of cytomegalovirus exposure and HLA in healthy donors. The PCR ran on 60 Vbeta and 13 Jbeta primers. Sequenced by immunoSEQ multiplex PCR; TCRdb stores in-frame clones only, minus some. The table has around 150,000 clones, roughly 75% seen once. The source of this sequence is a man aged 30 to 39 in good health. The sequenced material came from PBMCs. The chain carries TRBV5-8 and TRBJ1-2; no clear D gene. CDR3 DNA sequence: TGTGCCAGCAGCTTGGATTGGCAGGACTATGGCTACACCTTC. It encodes CASSLDWQDYGYTF.